This record looks at one T cell receptor beta chain sequence and its context. It was with a sample-barcoded 5' primer and a J-beta primer mix that a second PCR of about 6 to 11 cycles was run. Every molecule of cDNA carried a tag from a template-switch adaptor with 12 random nucleotides. TCRdb analysed the 5' RACE reads with MiXCR anew, one entry per CDR3 protein. The sample consists of some 900,000 distinct CDR3 sequences, around 46% of them appearing once. This entry comes from a study of blood T cells in healthy people across ages. Sequenced: blood. The receptor comes from a young man in good health.

CDR3: CASSITPGQGTSYEQYF. The CDR3 nucleotides read TGTGCCAGCAGCATAACCCCGGGACAGGGAACTTCCTACGAGCAGTACTTC. The chain links TRBV21-1 to TRBJ2-5; TRBD1 was called by the table and not checked on the DNA. The assigned J gene may be wrong: the sequence end matches TRBJ2-7 better. TRBV21-1 is a recognized pseudogene. The CDR3 is 17 residues long.